A single sample is the source of the 26 T cell receptor beta chains below, sequenced in a study of T-cell reconstitution after alpha-beta-depleted transplantation in children. The library targeted TCRbeta and was prepared with unique molecular identifiers. Via MiXCR, TCRdb re-called the PCR reads, giving one row per CDR3 protein. The data hold roughly 100,000 distinct CDR3 sequences, with approximately 6% observed a single time. Sequencing used PBMCs, mostly from graft donor cells, obtained 60 days after TCRalphabeta/CD19-depleted stem cell transplant. These TCRs come from a female patient aged 2-9 years who had a stem cell transplant for Fanconi anemia, so the T cells may come from the graft donor.

This clonotype was seen a few times. The chain employs TRBV7-4 and TRBJ2-3; TRBD2 aligns across 9 bases. The V segment lost 6 bases and the J segment 9 bases; nucleotides outside the gene matches: 19. Germline assignment: CDR1 SGHVT and CDR2 SQSDAQ. The CDR3 contains 17 residues. CDR3 nucleotides: TGTGCCAGCAGTGGACCGCGGGGGGGACTAGCAAACCCGACGCAGTATTTT. Amino acid sequence: CASSGPRGGLANPTQYF.

This clonotype was seen at least ten times. The chain employs TRBV18 and TRBJ2-7; TRBD1 agrees at 7 bases. Germline V CDR1 and CDR2: KGHSH, LQKENI. This CDR3 contains 20 residues. Trimming took 3 bases from V and 4 from J; bases not matched to a gene: 24. The CDR3 DNA is TGTGCCAGCTCACCGTACCTGGGCCGGGTTATTGGGACAGCCACGTACGAGCAGTACTTC. Translated, it gives CASSPYLGRVIGTATYEQYF.

This clonotype was observed a handful of times. The chain combines TRBV2 with TRBJ2-7, with 9 bases matching TRBD1. The V gene end was trimmed by 6 bases and the J gene end by 8 bases; junction bases not matched to a gene: 5. The germline CDR1 and CDR2 sequences are SNHLY and FYNNEI. The CDR3 has 12 amino acids. CDR3 loop: CASRDRGDQQYF. The CDR3 nucleotides are TGTGCCAGCAGGGACAGGGGTGACCAGCAGTACTTC.

This clonotype was recorded a few times. The gene calls are TRBV5-5 and TRBJ1-2, with TRBD1 matching 8 bases. Unmatched junction bases numbered 12, after V lost 4 bases and J lost 4 bases. CDR1 and CDR2 from the germline V gene are SGHKS and YYEKEE (reference sequence). The CDR3 totals 16 residues. CDR3: CASSDKSRGLFYGYTF. DNA for the CDR3: TGTGCCAGCAGCGACAAGAGCAGGGGGCTATTCTATGGCTACACCTTC.

Ten or more counts support this clonotype. This chain links TRBV28 with TRBJ2-7; D not certain. V dropped 3 bases and J dropped 3 bases, with 12 bases sitting between them. The CDR3 consists of 14 residues. Germline V gene sequence: CDR1 MDHEN, CDR2 SYDVKM. The CDR3 here is CASSLGSLLYEQYF. CDR3 nucleotides: TGTGCCAGCAGTTTGGGTAGTCTCCTCTACGAGCAGTACTTC.

This clonotype occurred a few times. V is TRBV4-1 and J is TRBJ2-7, with TRBD2 matching over 7 bases. This CDR3 has 15 residues. With 4 bases clipped from V and 7 bases from J, the junction kept 13 bases outside the gene matches. CDR1 and CDR2 from the germline V gene are MGHRA and YSYEKL. The CDR3 coding sequence is TGCGCCAGCAGCCGGAAGACGGGACTACTGGGGGAGCAGTACTTC. Amino acids: CASSRKTGLLGEQYF.

This clonotype was detected many times. The CDR3 spells CATSGGLDYEQYF. The CDR3 DNA reads as TGTGCCACCAGTGGGGGTCTCGACTACGAGCAGTACTTC. The rearrangement joins TRBV24-1 to TRBJ2-7, with D unresolved. CDR3 size: 13 residues. V was pared by 5 bases and J by 3 bases, with 10 bases between. Germline CDR1 reads KGHDR; CDR2 reads SFDVKD.

The table lists this clonotype with many counts. This chain uses TRBV6-2 or TRBV6-3 with TRBJ2-1; a possible D gene is TRBD2 (5 bases). This CDR3 has 12 amino acids. V lost 2 bases to trimming and J lost 12 bases, with 11 bases between them. Germline V gene lookup returns CDR1 MNHEY and CDR2 SVGEGT. The CDR3: CASSYGDYMQFF. Here the CDR3 DNA reads TGTGCCAGCAGTTACGGCGACTATATGCAGTTCTTC.

This clonotype occurred many times. The chain combines TRBV28 with TRBJ2-7, with D perhaps TRBD1 or TRBD2 (5 bases each). Trimming cost V 10 bases and J 2 bases, with 12 bases left between them. The CDR3 extends over 12 amino acids. Germline V CDR1 and CDR2: MDHEN, SYDVKM. CDR3 residues: CATGTYTYEQYF. The DNA for the CDR3 is TGTGCCACAGGGACGTACACCTACGAGCAGTACTTC.

J is TRBJ1-3 and V is TRBV5-1; D might be TRBD1 (6 bases). The CDR3 contains 16 residues. Germline loops: CDR1 SGHRS, CDR2 YFSETQ. With 3 bases removed from V and 0 bases from J, the gap between germline ends came to 13 bases. CDR3 bases: TGCGCCAGCAGCTCGGACAGCGTGAGCTCTGGAAACACCATATATTTT. This codes for CASSSDSVSSGNTIYF.

In this sample, this clonotype turned up a few times. This chain joins TRBV6-1 and TRBJ2-7; possibly TRBD1 or TRBD2 for D (5 bases each). Trimming took 8 bases from V and 2 from J, leaving 16 bases between them. Germline V lookup: CDR1 MNHNS, CDR2 SASEGT. CDR3 size: 14 residues. DNA for the CDR3: TGTGCCAGCGCTCGGGACGGGGTAACCTACGAGCAGTACTTC. This sequence encodes CASARDGVTYEQYF.

The table lists this clonotype with many counts. The rearrangement links TRBV29-1 to TRBJ2-7; TRBD1 is a possible D gene (6 bases). The CDR3 loop spans 11 amino acids. V was cut by 4 bases and J by 2 bases, with 6 bases left in between. CDR1 is SQVTM and CDR2 is ANQGSEA in the germline V gene. CDR3 region: CSVGQAYEQYF. CDR3 nucleotides: TGCAGCGTTGGACAGGCCTACGAGCAGTACTTC.

This clonotype was counted at least ten times. The genes are TRBV5-1 and TRBJ2-7, with TRBD1 matching over 9 bases. Germline CDR1 SGHRS, CDR2 YFSETQ. The CDR3 is made up of 16 amino acids. Trimming removed 2 bases from V and 4 bases from J; junction bases left unmatched: 10. The CDR3: CASSLSPGQGPYEQYF. CDR3 nucleotides: TGCGCCAGCAGCTTATCTCCGGGACAGGGTCCATACGAGCAGTACTTC.

This clonotype was counted only a few times. This chain uses TRBV10-2 with TRBJ1-4, with D maybe TRBD1 (5 bases). Between the trimmed V and J ends, which lost 5 bases and 7 bases, there was a span of 11 bases. Germline CDR1 is WSHSY and CDR2 is SAAADI. This CDR3 has 13 amino acids. For the CDR3, the DNA is TGCGCCAGCAGTCGGCGGGGACCTGAAAAACTGTTTTTT. Translating it yields CASSRRGPEKLFF.

This clonotype was counted at least ten times. The rearrangement uses TRBV5-6 and TRBJ2-2; no reliable D call. This CDR3 comprises 14 residues. V was shortened by 2 bases and J by 7 bases, with 12 bases between the two germline ends. Germline loops: CDR1 SGHDT, CDR2 YYEEEE. The CDR3 DNA sequence: TGTGCCAGCAGCTTAGTGGTGAGCGACGGGGAGCTGTTTTTT. Amino acid sequence: CASSLVVSDGELFF.

The genes are TRBV12-3 or TRBV12-4 and TRBJ2-3, with TRBD2 matching 10 bases. The CDR3 runs to 16 residues. V lost 6 bases, J lost 0 bases, and 6 bases stayed unmatched. Here the CDR3 reads CASRGKTSGSTDTQYF. In DNA form, the CDR3 reads TGTGCCAGCAGGGGTAAGACTAGCGGGAGCACAGATACGCAGTATTTT.

V and J are TRBV29-1 and TRBJ2-5, with D perhaps TRBD2 (7 bases). V was trimmed by 4 bases and J by 4 bases, leaving 22 bases between them. CDR3 size: 16 residues. The germline V gene has CDR1 SQVTM and CDR2 ANQGSEA. CDR3 coding DNA: TGCAGCGTTGCCGAGATTTGGGGGGGGCCGGGAGAGACCCAGTACTTC. Its translation is CSVAEIWGGPGETQYF.

At least ten counts were recorded for this clonotype. This chain links TRBV5-5 with TRBJ2-5, with 10 bases identical to TRBD2. The germline CDR1 and CDR2 sequences are SGHKS and YYEKEE (reference sequence). Trimming removed 4 bases from V and 3 bases from J; junction bases left unmatched: 6. CDR3 length: 15 residues. CDR3 in DNA: TGTGCCAGCAGCCCGTGGACTAGCGGAGAAGAGACCCAGTACTTC. Translating it yields CASSPWTSGEETQYF.

This sequence joins TRBV7-8 and TRBJ2-3, with D perhaps being TRBD1 or TRBD2 (5 bases each). Deletions cut 1 base from V and 3 bases from J, with 11 bases between. CDR3 size: 15 residues. Per germline, CDR1 SGHVS and CDR2 FQNEAQ. The CDR3 nucleotides are TGTGCCAGCAGCTTAGACAGGTCGGGGACAGATACGCAGTATTTT. Translation gives CASSLDRSGTDTQYF.

This clonotype was counted many times. This chain connects TRBV5-1 to TRBJ2-1; 14 bases map to TRBD2. CDR1 and CDR2 from the germline V gene are SGHRS and YFSETQ. V shed 3 bases and J 3 bases; nucleotides not matched to a gene: 8. The CDR3 runs 18 residues. CDR3 region: CASSYPTSGRAGYNEQFF. The CDR3 nucleotides are TGCGCCAGCAGCTACCCGACTAGCGGGAGGGCCGGCTACAATGAGCAGTTCTTC.

This clonotype was seen ten or more times. The chain recombines TRBV7-8 with TRBJ1-2; D gene ambiguous. CDR1 is SGHVS, CDR2 FQNEAQ, per germline. Trimming took off 3 bases at V and 2 bases at J, with 13 bases between the two ends. The CDR3 sequence is 15 residues long. CDR3 amino acids: CASSFQGFENYGYTF. The DNA of the CDR3 is TGTGCCAGCAGCTTTCAAGGGTTTGAGAACTATGGCTACACCTTC.

This clonotype showed up many times. The rearrangement uses TRBV6-5 and TRBJ1-1; 7 bases align to TRBD1. This CDR3 is 15 amino acids long. The V segment lost 1 base and the J segment 2 bases; nucleotides outside the gene matches: 4. Germline values: CDR1 MNHEY, CDR2 SVGAGI. CDR3 loop: CASSYYQGVNTEAFF. The DNA of the CDR3 is TGTGCCAGCAGTTACTACCAGGGGGTTAACACTGAAGCTTTCTTT.

The chain recombines TRBV7-9 with TRBJ1-5; unclear D gene. The CDR3 is made up of 16 amino acids. V gave up 11 bases and J gave up 0 bases, with 20 bases separating them. Germline values: CDR1 SEHNR, CDR2 FQNEAQ (reference sequence). CDR3 DNA: TGTGCCTGCGGGTTCCACTACGGGGATAGCAATCAGCCCCAGCATTTT. This gives the protein CACGFHYGDSNQPQHF.

This clonotype was picked up many times. This chain links TRBV28 with TRBJ2-5; no firm D call. Germline V gene sequence: CDR1 MDHEN, CDR2 SYDVKM. This CDR3 has 13 amino acids. V dropped 6 bases and J dropped 9 bases, with 17 bases sitting between them. The CDR3 region is CASRQRVPEAQYF. The CDR3, as DNA: TGTGCCAGCAGACAAAGAGTCCCCGAGGCCCAGTACTTC. Based on the CDR3 plus reference TRBV28 and TRBJ2-5, the full variable domain is DVKVTQSSRYLVKRTGEKVFLECVQDMDHENMFWYRQDPGLGLRLIYFSYDVKMKEKGDIPEGYSVSREKKERFSLILESASTNQTSMYLCASRQRVPEAQYFGPGTRLLVL.

With regard to this clonotype: This may be a read error, as it is one base from a much larger clone. The V and J genes are TRBV3-1 and TRBJ1-6; 9 bases align to TRBD1. The CDR3 is 16 residues long. The germline gives CDR1 LGHDT, CDR2 YNNKEL (reference sequence). CDR3 coding DNA: TGTGGCAGCAGCCGTTGGACAGGGGAGGATAATTCACCCCTCCACTTT. The encoded protein is CGSSRWTGEDNSPLHF.

The CDR3 DNA sequence: TGTGCCAGCAGTTTAGGAAGAGGTGCGGCTAACAATGAGCAGTTCTTC. The encoded protein is CASSLGRGAANNEQFF. This rearrangement joins TRBV28 to TRBJ2-1; D uncertain. Germline loops: CDR1 MDHEN, CDR2 SYDVKM. Trimming removed 2 bases from V and 5 bases from J, with 16 bases in between. The CDR3 totals 16 residues.